This T cell receptor beta chain originates from a study of blood T cell repertoires in COVID-19. Across the whole study: Acute-phase and convalescent COVID-19 samples originated in the United States, Italy and Spain. PBMCs, B-cell-depleted T cells, or T cells were the source of the cDNA or gDNA that made up the material.

In the authors' methods: Researchers report that nucleated cell counts were estimated from reference gene primer amplification. Assay: immunoSEQ multiplex PCR; the TCRdb copy retains only in-frame clones and omits some. The V and J calls and clone size were taken over from that table, and D and trimming were inferred from the DNA. Of under 50,000 clones listed, roughly 90% were seen once; the top ten hold 9.5% to 15%. The CDR3 consists of 12 residues. V trimming: 3 bases; J trimming: 10 bases; junction bases outside the gene matches: 2. Germline CDR1 and CDR2: SGDLS and YYNGEE. The specimen sequenced was peripheral blood. This receptor was identified in a human donor in a cohort sampled during active COVID-19. V is TRBV9 and J is TRBJ2-2; TRBD2 agrees at 8 bases. The CDR3 DNA sequence: TGTGCCAGCAGCGGTAGCGGGGCGGAGCTGTTTTTT. Protein product: CASSGSGAELFF.